One T cell receptor beta chain is described in this entry. Its antigen is not known. The ends lost 7 bases at V and 1 base at J; junction bases unmatched: 8. This CDR3 spans 18 amino acids. The V gene's germline CDR1 is SNHLY and CDR2 FYNNEI. The protocol was immunoSEQ multiplex PCR, while the TCRdb copy is restricted to in-frame clones and leaves out a portion. The table shows about 86,000 clones, with 90% to 95% occurring only once. The data belong to a study of graft-versus-host responses after intestinal transplantation. Background on the study: Multivisceral, liver-intestinal, or isolated intestinal grafts went to recipients. Anti-thymocyte globulin served as induction for all recipients, who then took tacrolimus and steroids for approximately 3 years.

Notes on the study in general: Within allografts, high graft-versus-host to host-versus-graft clonal ratios were seen among patients with graft-donor T cell macrochimerism.

The sequences come from unstimulated CD8+ T cells sorted from spleen or lymph node cells, collected before intestinal transplant. V and J are TRBV2 and TRBJ2-4, with TRBD2 matching 15 bases. The clonotype originates from a human donor who received an intestinal transplant. The CDR3 DNA follows: TGTGCCAGCAACCCGGGGACTAGCGGGGGGAGGGCCAAAAACATTCAGTACTTC. Its protein product is CASNPGTSGGRAKNIQYF.